This record concerns one TCR beta chain sequence. Its antigen remains unidentified. Base-call qualities are not available, and no considerably larger clone is one nucleotide away. The CDR3 goes from the cysteine to the phenylalanine over 16 residues. Only the CDR3 DNA is retained, 48 bases long and in frame from the first base. Ends trimmed: V by 0 bases, J by 7 bases; bases unmatched to a gene: 7. Based on the germline V gene, the CDR1 and CDR2 sequences are SGHRS and YFSETQ. This specimen comes from a study of blood T cell repertoires in COVID-19 (dated by TCRdb to about 2020). With respect to the entire study: Samples covering the acute and convalescent phases of COVID-19 were provided by collaborators in the United States, Italy and Spain. The material from the prospective study consisted of cDNA or gDNA derived from T cells, B-cell-depleted T cells, or PBMCs. Deeply sampled blood TCRbeta repertoires from subjects exposed to, actively infected with, or recovered from COVID-19 were included in the dataset. The repertoires were released in a freely available public database intended as a resource for research on the immune response to SARS-CoV-2. The samples were drawn from the first 160 participants of the ongoing ImmuneRACE study and from more than 1,000 subjects provided by 6 global collaborators. The sample metadata nearly always contained a de-identified subject ID, COVID-19 status, age in years and sex. Where HLA class I and class II types were available, the types were taken from metadata supplied by the sample provider, not from assay-based typing.

Overall results and qualifications from the work: The quantity of clinical and demographic metadata differed by source and by participant and was supplied without curation.

TCRbeta CDR3 regions were amplified from genomic DNA by means of the immunoSEQ Assay, a bias-controlled multiplex PCR. As for the original processing: The number of nucleated cells in each sample was estimated from the amplification of reference gene primers within the assay. To quantify the absolute abundance of each unique TCRbeta CDR3 rearrangement, sequence reads were collapsed and filtered. Productive Simpson clonality was computed per sample as the square root of Simpson's diversity index over productive rearrangements. In TCRdb, the immuneACCESS table is reduced to in-frame sequences with V and J assigned. These tables do not hold every clone; where another copy was compared, an unresolved V gene accounts for under half, and the others remain unexplained. V and J calls plus clone size are reproduced from that table; the DNA served to infer D and trimming. This sample holds about 91,000 clones; 82% were observed only once. More than 5.5% of the sample comes from the top ten.

Whole blood was collected in K2EDTA tubes by collaborating institutions according to the institutions' own protocols. For TCRbeta analysis, collaborator samples were shipped as frozen whole blood, as isolated PBMCs, or as DNA extracted from either sample type. The receptor was derived from a man aged 50-59 years with active or convalescent COVID-19. The sequencing sample was made of peripheral blood. The sequence is built from TRBV5-1 and TRBJ1-4; 9 of the junction bases match TRBD1. The CDR3 here reads CASSLGGTGQTEKLFF. The DNA sequence reads TGCGCCAGCAGCTTGGGTGGGACAGGGCAAACTGAAAAACTGTTTTTT.